This T cell receptor (beta chain) is from a study of blood T cells in healthy people across ages (dated by TCRdb to between 2014 and 2016). Some background on the complete study: In model experiments, template switching captured about one uniquely barcoded TCR beta cDNA molecule for every two T cells. To track age-related changes in TCR beta repertoire diversity, the study relied on deep sequencing normalized with unique cDNA molecular identifiers. Donors were grouped into four age groups: young (average roughly 17 years), middle-aged (39), aged (about 60) and long-lived (around 82). To avoid experimental bias, donors of different ages were randomly spread across the sequencing lanes. The study analyzed two additional independent replicas of 1 million unique cDNA reads from the same blood draw for two donors, one aged 18 to 29 and one aged 80 or older.

As regards this clonotype: It has no known antigen specificity. Qualities for individual bases were not recorded, and no much larger clone is one base off.

Receptor libraries were prepared by 5' RACE. The instrument was an Illumina HiSeq 2500. The second PCR ran for about 7 to 11 cycles and used a J-beta primer mix along with a sample-barcoded 5' primer. A unique molecular identifier was introduced onto each TCR beta cDNA molecule by a template-switch 5' adaptor carrying 12 random nucleotides. Each sample yielded at least 2.5 million CDR3-containing paired-end reads. The Mint cDNA synthesis kit, primed by a TRBC-specific oligonucleotide, was used to synthesize first-strand cDNA from all RNA. All cDNA was treated with uracil-DNA glycosylase and then went through a first 18-cycle PCR with the universal primers M1SS and BC2_uni_R. In the source study's methods: For normalization, 1 million high-quality reads, each with a distinct molecular identifier, were randomly selected from each sample. Instead of being binned into consensus sequences, reads with shared molecular identifiers were discarded. MiTCR, run with a Q25 quality threshold and the strictest error-elimination algorithm, handled CDR3 identification, clonotype clustering and error correction. A nonparametric unseen species model with Euler transformation was used to estimate a lower bound on total TCR beta diversity. In TCRdb, the public reads were trimmed at Q25 with fastp and aligned with MiXCR, with productive beta chains retained. Every CDR3 protein is listed once, alongside the most common genes and DNA of its rows. The V and J calls here are based on TCRdb, not the publication. This sample has about 780,000 distinct CDR3 sequences in its table, and about half of those were observed once. Around 18% of the sample is held by the ten biggest clonotypes.

The approximately 41 donors, aged roughly 6 to 90 years, were systemically healthy Caucasian individuals from Russia. Ten milliliters of peripheral blood were drawn from each donor into EDTA-treated Vacutainer tubes. Ficoll-Paque density-gradient centrifugation was used to isolate PBMCs, with at least 6.5 million obtained per sample. Trizol reagent was used to extract total RNA from the PBMCs, yielding at least 5 micrograms per sample. For every donor, flow cytometry on a PBMC aliquot measured the percentage of naive CD45RAhigh/CD27high T cells. Results and caveats for the whole study, not just this receptor: Estimates of total diversity based on one million sequenced T cells were considered lower bounds and underestimates. The long-lived group showed more naive CD4+ T cells, fewer expanded clones and increased TCR diversity than the aged group, suggesting age selection. Conclusive comparison of naive and antigen-experienced compartments was prevented by the profiling of bulk unsorted PBMCs. Observed TCR beta diversity per million T cells fell roughly linearly with age, and a significant reduction was already apparent by age around 40. Donor CMV infection status was unknown, potentially confounding age-related changes in expanded clonotypes. Observed TCR beta diversity correlated strongly with the percentage of naive T cells measured by flow cytometry.

The TCR was taken from a man at least 80 years old in good health. The sequenced sample was blood.

The DNA sequence is as follows: TGTGCCACCAGTGATTTCGGACGAGCGTTTCAAGAGACCCAGTACTTC. Its product reads: CATSDFGRAFQETQYF. The V and J segments used are TRBV24-1 and TRBJ2-5, with no D gene named confidently. Counted from cysteine to phenylalanine, this CDR3 has 16 amino acids. Here the CDR3 DNA is all that survives: 48 bases in frame from base 1. Trimming removed 1 base from V and 2 bases from J, leaving 13 bases between the germline ends. CDR1 is given as KGHDR and CDR2 as SFDVKD, both from the germline V gene.